The rows below give T cell receptor beta chains drawn from one sample of a study of T cell responses to AZD1222 COVID-19 vaccine. Profiling relied on immunoSEQ multiplex PCR, and the TCRdb table lists in-frame clones only, not all of them. The data hold over 110,000 clones, with roughly nine tenths observed a single time. The source was peripheral blood, collected 28 days after the second AZD1222 dose. All receptors derive from an adult who received the AZD1222 COVID-19 vaccine. Each CDR3 is given with its conserved first and last residue. A D gene is named only where the DNA matches it firmly. Only part of the rows carry a size: once, few, many, or a class if the clone is expanded.

j_call cdr3_length v_call d_call clone_size cdr3_nt cdr3_aa
TRBJ2-7 15 TRBV7-8 TRBD2 . TGTGCCAGCGGGTATTTAGGTCTAGCGGGAGCCGAGCAGTACTTC CASGYLGLAGAEQYF
TRBJ1-1 13 TRBV19 TRBD1 . TGTGCCAGTAGCCAGGGGGCGAACACTGAAGCTTTCTTT CASSQGANTEAFF
TRBJ1-5 15 TRBV9 TRBD1 . TGTGCCAGCAGCGTAGGGGGACAGGCCGGGCAGCCCCAGCATTTT CASSVGGQAGQPQHF
TRBJ1-1 14 TRBV11-2 . . TGTGCCAGCAGCTTCGAGGGGGACCGGACTGAAGCTTTCTTT CASSFEGDRTEAFF
TRBJ1-6 16 TRBV5-1 . . TGCGCCAGCAGCCCGGTAGGGAGCTCCTATAATTCACCCCTCCACTTT CASSPVGSSYNSPLHF
TRBJ1-4 12 TRBV10-2 . . TGCGCCAGCAGTTCGTATAATGAAAAACTGTTTTTT CASSSYNEKLFF
TRBJ1-1 17 TRBV5-1 . . TGCGCCAGCAGCTTGGAAGCGGGGGGAATTACGGACACTGAAGCTTTCTTT CASSLEAGGITDTEAFF
TRBJ2-5 15 TRBV6-5 TRBD2 few TGTGCCAGCAGAGGCGGGACTAGCGGGAGGTTGACCCAGTACTTC CASRGGTSGRLTQYF
TRBJ2-5 15 TRBV18 TRBD1 once TGTGCCAGCTCACCTAACTCAGGGGGCCGAGAGACCCAGTACTTC CASSPNSGGRETQYF
TRBJ1-2 14 TRBV27 . . TGTGCCAGCAGTTTAGCGGACGGCCCCTATGGCTACACCTTC CASSLADGPYGYTF
TRBJ2-2 16 TRBV28 TRBD2 . TGTGCCAGCATTCCGGAACTAGCGGGAGTGGCCGGGGAGCTGTTTTTT CASIPELAGVAGELFF
TRBJ1-5 10 TRBV28 . once TGTGCCAGCAGACAACGGACCGCGCATTTT CASRQRTAHF
TRBJ1-2 12 TRBV18 . . TGTGCCAGCTCACCTTCGGACTATGGCTACACCTTC CASSPSDYGYTF
TRBJ2-7 14 TRBV7-9 . . TGTGCCAGCAGCCACCGGGACGCCGCCCACGAGCAGTACTTC CASSHRDAAHEQYF
TRBJ2-1 13 TRBV5-4 . . TGTGCCAGCAGCCTAGACAGTTCCCCTAGTCAGTTCTTC CASSLDSSPSQFF
TRBJ1-6 13 TRBV4-1 . . TGCGCCAGCAGCATACAGGGAAGTTCACCCCTCCACTTT CASSIQGSSPLHF
TRBJ1-2 14 TRBV28 . . TGTGCCAGCAGTTTATCTGCCAGGGAAAGTGGCTACACCTTC CASSLSARESGYTF
TRBJ1-1 17 TRBV28 TRBD1 . TGTGCCAGCAGTTTTGTGACAGGGGGCAGAAAGAACACTGAAGCTTTCTTT CASSFVTGGRKNTEAFF
TRBJ1-1 15 TRBV24-1 . . TGTGCCACCAGTCGCGTCGGGGGGCGCATCGCTGAAGCTTTCTTT CATSRVGGRIAEAFF
TRBJ1-1 16 TRBV19 . few TGTGCCAGTAGTCTGACCCCCACCAGTGAGAACACTGAAGCTTTCTTT CASSLTPTSENTEAFF
TRBJ1-2 14 TRBV28 . . TGTGCCAGCAGCCCGACAGGTTTAAACTATGGCTACACCTTC CASSPTGLNYGYTF
TRBJ1-5 13 TRBV10-3 . . TGTGCCATCACGCCGGGGGGCAGTCAGCCCCAGCATTTT CAITPGGSQPQHF
TRBJ2-7 12 TRBV6-2/TRBV6-3 . . TGTGCCAGCAGCCCGAGCTCCTACGAGCAGTACTTC CASSPSSYEQYF
TRBJ1-1 13 TRBV7-9 . . TGTGCCAGCAGGCTTGGCGTGAACACTGAAGCTTTCTTT CASRLGVNTEAFF
TRBJ1-4 14 TRBV7-7 . . TGTGCCAGCAGCGCCGGACCGCCTAATGAAAAACTGTTTTTT CASSAGPPNEKLFF
TRBJ1-1 14 TRBV6-5 TRBD1 . TGTGCCAGCGGACAGGGAGACTCGAGGACTGAAGCTTTCTTT CASGQGDSRTEAFF
TRBJ2-5 12 TRBV6-2/TRBV6-3 . once TGTGCCAGCAGCTTCGGCCGAGAGACCCAGTACTTC CASSFGRETQYF
TRBJ1-2 13 TRBV12-3/TRBV12-4 . . TGTGCCAGCAGCTCCGGGGGTCACCGAAGTCACACCTTC CASSSGGHRSHTF
TRBJ2-3 15 TRBV6-5 TRBD1 . TGTGCCAGCAGTCGACAGGGCTCTTTTGGAGATACGCAGTATTTT CASSRQGSFGDTQYF
TRBJ2-3 18 TRBV27 TRBD1 . TGTGCCAGCAGTCCCCTCCTCGACGGGACAGATTACACAGATACGCAGTATTTT CASSPLLDGTDYTDTQYF
TRBJ1-5 14 TRBV7-9 . . TGTGCCAGCAGCTTAGAAAGTAGCAATCAGCCCCAGCATTTT CASSLESSNQPQHF
TRBJ2-7 15 TRBV27 . . TGTGCCAGCAGTTTATCGATGGGGTACCCCTACGAGCAGTACTTC CASSLSMGYPYEQYF
TRBJ1-6 14 TRBV6-5 TRBD1 once TGTGCCAGCAGTACCGGGACAGGGGTGTCACCCCTCCACTTT CASSTGTGVSPLHF
TRBJ1-2 16 TRBV24-1 TRBD1 . TGTGCCACCAGTGATTTTCGACAGGGAGTACAATATGGCTACACCTTC CATSDFRQGVQYGYTF
TRBJ2-3 17 TRBV18 TRBD1 . TGTGCCAGCTCCCACCGGGCTCAGGGGGCCCGCACAGATACGCAGTATTTT CASSHRAQGARTDTQYF
TRBJ2-7 15 TRBV5-1 TRBD1 . TGCGCCAGCAGCTTACGCGACAGGGGCTCCTACGAGCAGTACTTC CASSLRDRGSYEQYF
TRBJ1-1 13 TRBV7-2 . . TGTGCCAGCAGCACCCAAGATTCCACTGAAGCTTTCTTT CASSTQDSTEAFF
TRBJ1-2 18 TRBV4-2 TRBD1 . TGTGCCAGCAGCCAAGATGCATCCAGGACAGGGACCCGTTATGGCTACACCTTC CASSQDASRTGTRYGYTF
TRBJ1-2 15 TRBV2 . . TGTGCCAGCAGTGAGGAAGGCGGAGGTAACTATGGCTACACCTTC CASSEEGGGNYGYTF
TRBJ1-1 14 TRBV7-8 . . TGTGCCAGCAGCTTAGTACCCAGTGACACTGAAGCTTTCTTT CASSLVPSDTEAFF
TRBJ1-6 15 TRBV7-2 . . TGTGCCAGCAGCTTAGAGTCGGTTAGTGGGGCACCCCTCCACTTT CASSLESVSGAPLHF
TRBJ1-2 14 TRBV7-9 . many TGTGCCAGCAGCTTAGCAGTGGCGACCGGAGGCTACACCTTC CASSLAVATGGYTF
TRBJ2-1 11 TRBV6-4 . . TGTGCCAGCAGTTTCTTCGGGGAGCAGTTCTTC CASSFFGEQFF
TRBJ1-1 12 TRBV29-1 . . TGCAGCGTTGAAGATCTGACGGCTGAAGCTTTCTTT CSVEDLTAEAFF
TRBJ1-4 17 TRBV19 . once TGTGCCAGTACAGCCCCCCGAGGAGGGCGGCAAGGTGAAAAACTGTTTTTT CASTAPRGGRQGEKLFF
TRBJ2-2 13 TRBV7-2 . . TGTGCCAGCCGAATAGGGGACGCCGGGGAGCTGTTTTTT CASRIGDAGELFF